These 17 T cell receptor beta chains originate from one sample sequenced in a study of neoadjuvant nivolumab and ipilimumab in lung cancer. The method was immunoSEQ multiplex PCR; TCRdb's version includes in-frame clones alone and lacks a portion of them. Found here are 30,000 to 45,000 clones, about 91% of them singletons; the top ten hold 2.5% to 4%. This material consisted of peripheral blood, taken before neoadjuvant nivolumab, alone or with ipilimumab. The receptors derive from an adult with non-small cell lung cancer.

V is TRBV12-2 and J is TRBJ1-5; the table's TRBD1 call for D was not verified on the DNA. TRBV12-2 is a documented pseudogene. This CDR3 spans 18 amino acids. The CDR3 spells CASRAGRGTPYSNQPQHF. The CDR3 bases are TGTGCAAGTCGCGCCGGTCGAGGGACACCTTATAGCAATCAGCCCCAGCATTTT.

Only one count was recorded for this clone. The CDR3 nucleotides are TGTGCCAGCAGTTCGGATAGGCAGAACCAAGAGACCCAGTACTTC. As protein: CASSSDRQNQETQYF. This rearrangement joins TRBV28 to TRBJ2-5; no reliable D call. This CDR3 region has 15 residues. Trimming took 4 bases from V and 0 from J, leaving 12 bases between them. Looked up from germline, CDR1 is MDHEN and CDR2 is SYDVKM.

CDR3 nucleotide sequence: TGTGCCAGCAGCTCCCTCCAGCGACCCTACGAGCAGTACTTC. Protein: CASSSLQRPYEQYF. The chain combines TRBV5-6 with TRBJ2-7; unclear D gene. Germline V gene lookup returns CDR1 SGHDT and CDR2 YYEEEE. The CDR3 is made up of 14 amino acids. V shed 3 bases and J shed 2 bases, with 12 bases lying between them.

The chain has TRBV7-2 and TRBJ2-7, with D unclear. The CDR3 loop spans 14 amino acids. The germline V and J ends were trimmed by 0 bases and 0 bases, with 6 bases remaining between them. Germline-derived CDR1 and CDR2 are SGHTA and FQGNSA. The CDR3 nucleotides are TGTGCCAGCAGCTTAGCGGCTAGCTCCTACGAGCAGTACTTC. Translation gives CASSLAASSYEQYF.

Here the CDR3 DNA reads TGTGCCATCAGTATCGGACAGGGCGGTACTGAAGCTTTCTTT. As protein: CAISIGQGGTEAFF. The V gene is TRBV10-3, the J gene TRBJ1-1, with 8 bases matching TRBD1. The CDR3 is made up of 14 amino acids. The trim removed 5 bases at V and 5 bases at J, leaving 7 bases unmatched. Germline CDR1 ENHRY, CDR2 SYGVKD.

The CDR3 region has the DNA TGTGCCAGCTCACCGGACGGACAGAGCACCGGGGAGCTGTTTTTT. Translating it yields CASSPDGQSTGELFF. This chain uses TRBV18 with TRBJ2-2, with D possibly being TRBD1 (6 bases). Trimming removed 3 bases from V and 4 bases from J, with 12 bases in between. Germline V gene sequence: CDR1 KGHSH, CDR2 LQKENI. CDR3 length equals 15 residues.

The V and J genes are TRBV6-5 and TRBJ2-7; D perhaps matches TRBD1 (6 bases). V gave up 2 bases and J gave up 2 bases, with 13 bases separating them. Germline V CDR1 and CDR2: MNHEY, SVGAGI. The CDR3 loop spans 15 amino acids. CDR3 residues: CASSYVARGPYEQYF. Written as DNA, the CDR3 is TGTGCCAGCAGTTACGTAGCCAGGGGACCCTACGAGCAGTACTTC.

The rearrangement joins TRBV29-1 to TRBJ2-7; D unclear. Trimming removed 0 bases at V and 6 bases at J, with 15 bases between. The germline V gene has CDR1 SQVTM and CDR2 ANQGSEA. The CDR3 loop spans 14 amino acids. In DNA, the CDR3 is TGCAGCGTTGAAGATTGGAGCCATCCGGGCGAGCAGTACTTC. Protein sequence: CSVEDWSHPGEQYF.

This clone has only one observation. This chain connects TRBV6-5 to TRBJ1-2; tentatively, D is TRBD1 (5 bases). The V and J ends lost 0 bases and 8 bases respectively, with 10 bases between them. In germline, CDR1 is MNHEY, CDR2 SVGAGI. The CDR3 has 13 residues. CDR3 sequence: CASSYSAGWGYTF. The CDR3 nucleotides read TGTGCCAGCAGTTACTCTGCAGGGTGGGGCTACACCTTC.

The chain employs TRBV28 and TRBJ2-7; D possibly corresponds to TRBD2 (5 bases). V dropped 4 bases and J dropped 1 base, with 14 bases sitting between them. This CDR3 has 15 residues. The germline gives CDR1 MDHEN, CDR2 SYDVKM. CDR3 nucleotides: TGTGCCAGCAGTTCGGACGGGATTCCTTCCTACGAGCAGTACTTC. Its protein product is CASSSDGIPSYEQYF.

The chain has TRBV5-1 and TRBJ2-1; D not resolved. The CDR3 sequence is 13 residues long. Germline V gene lookup returns CDR1 SGHRS and CDR2 YFSETQ. The V gene lost 4 bases and the J gene lost 4 bases, with 9 bases spanning the gap. CDR3 bases: TGCGCCAGCAGCCCGGACCTGTACAATGAGCAGTTCTTC. Its protein is CASSPDLYNEQFF. Variable domain in full (rest from reference TRBV5-1 and TRBJ2-1): KAGVTQTPRYLIKTRGQQVTLSCSPISGHRSVSWYQQTPGQGLQFLFEYFSETQRNKGNFPGRFSGRQFSNSRSEMNVSTLELGDSALYLCASSPDLYNEQFFGPGTRLTVL.

This rearrangement joins TRBV29-1 to TRBJ1-2; D unclear. This CDR3 has 14 amino acids. Trimming shortened V by 6 bases and J by 1 base, and 15 bases separated the two germline ends. Germline CDR1 and CDR2: SQVTM and ANQGSEA. The CDR3 protein is CSVLTGSVNYGYTF. CDR3 DNA sequence: TGCAGCGTCCTGACGGGGTCGGTTAACTATGGCTACACCTTC. Full variable domain (rest looked up from reference TRBV29-1 and TRBJ1-2): SAVISQKPSRDICQRGTSLTIQCQVDSQVTMMFWYRQQPGQSLTLIATANQGSEATYESGFVIDKFPISRPNLTFSTLTVSNMSPEDSSIYLCSVLTGSVNYGYTFGSGTRLTVV.

CDR3 sequence reads: CASSEGGDNEQFF. Here the CDR3 DNA reads TGTGCCAGCAGTGAAGGGGGCGACAATGAGCAGTTCTTC. The chain links TRBV2 to TRBJ2-1, with D tentatively TRBD1 (5 bases). This CDR3 is built from 13 residues. Germline-derived CDR1 and CDR2 are SNHLY and FYNNEI. Trimming removed 1 base at V and 5 bases at J, with 6 bases between.

This clone was seen only a few times. This sequence joins TRBV2 and TRBJ1-1, with D maybe TRBD1 (6 bases). With 2 bases removed from V and 7 bases from J, the gap between germline ends came to 14 bases. The CDR3 length is 14 residues. CDR1 and CDR2 from the germline V gene are SNHLY and FYNNEI. The CDR3 spells CASSESPYRVEAFF. The CDR3 DNA is TGTGCCAGCAGTGAATCCCCTTACAGGGTTGAAGCTTTCTTT.

J is TRBJ2-7 and V is TRBV7-2; D remains unclear. The CDR3 sequence is 13 residues long. V dropped 1 base and J dropped 2 bases, with 6 bases sitting between them. Germline values: CDR1 SGHTA, CDR2 FQGNSA. The CDR3 region has the DNA TGTGCCAGCAGCTTAGAACTTGCCTACGAGCAGTACTTC. Translated: CASSLELAYEQYF.

The chain couples TRBV9 to TRBJ2-6; D call uncertain. The CDR3 is 15 amino acids. In germline, CDR1 is SGDLS, CDR2 YYNGEE. Trimming took off 1 base at V and 1 base at J, with 6 bases between the two ends. The CDR3 loop is CASSVPKSGANVLTF. The CDR3 coding sequence is TGTGCCAGCAGCGTACCTAAATCTGGGGCCAACGTCCTGACTTTC.

The rearrangement links TRBV15 to TRBJ2-2; TRBD1 matches 7 bases. The CDR3 totals 15 residues. Trimming took 5 bases from V and 1 from J; bases not matched to a gene: 4. CDR1 is LNHNV and CDR2 is YYDKDF in the germline V gene (reference sequence). The CDR3, as DNA: TGTGCCACCAGCGCCGGGACAGAGAACACCGGGGAGCTGTTTTTT. This codes for CATSAGTENTGELFF.